This T cell receptor (beta chain) came from a study of blood T cell repertoires in COVID-19. Overall study: The study drew acute and convalescent COVID-19 samples from the United States, Italy and Spain. PBMCs, B-cell-depleted T cells, or T cells were the source of the cDNA or gDNA that made up the material.

Authors' methods: How many nucleated cells were present was estimated from reference gene primer amplification. TCRdb's copy holds only in-frame clones and misses some; the assay was immunoSEQ multiplex PCR. V, J and clone size were drawn from that table, and D and trimming were deduced from the DNA. The data hold just under 60,000 clones, with 70% to 85% observed a single time. The CDR3 length is 15 residues. Trimming pared 3 bases from V and 3 bases from J, leaving 9 bases between. Germline lookup yields CDR1 SGHNT and CDR2 YENEEA. This clone occurred once. This TCR came from a man older than 75 with acute or convalescent COVID-19. The specimen sequenced was peripheral blood. This sequence joins TRBV11-3 and TRBJ2-6; D might be TRBD2 (6 bases). CDR3 in amino acids: CASSLGGSGANVLTF. CDR3 DNA: TGTGCCAGCAGCTTGGGGGGAAGTGGGGCCAACGTCCTGACTTTC.